This T cell receptor beta chain was captured by sequencing in a study of spatial heterogeneity in lung cancer (dated by TCRdb to 2018 to 2020). With regard to the full study: Samples were obtained from approximately 72 patients with early-stage, untreated non-small cell lung cancer from the lung TRACERx cohort. Follow-up PBMC samples were sequenced whenever available, with the median time to follow-up being around 25 months after resection. In the raw uncorrected reads, each unique combination of TCR and UMI appeared on average more than ten times. Both alpha and beta chains were TCR-sequenced in approximately 200 tumor regions, under 85 matched nontumor lung samples and over 55 PBMC samples obtained at surgery. More beta-chain than alpha-chain transcripts were consistently detected, likely reflecting higher beta-chain transcript abundance. In non-small cell lung cancer, the study quantitatively compared TCR alpha and beta repertoires across several tumor regions, matched nontumor lung, and blood. TCR repertoire features were related to nonsynonymous mutation counts determined by whole-exome sequencing of tumor tissue.

A remark on this clonotype: Its antigen is still unknown. No much larger clone exists at a distance of one base, and base qualities are not known.

V sheds 7 bases and J sheds 4 bases, leaving 13 bases between their ends. CDR1 and CDR2, looked up from the germline V gene (reference sequence), are LNHDA and SQIVND. The CDR3 measures 13 amino acids from cysteine to phenylalanine. Only the CDR3 region is kept as DNA, spanning 39 bases read in frame from base 1. Libraries came from 5' RACE. Sequencing was carried out with a NextSeq 500. To allow correction of PCR and sequencing errors, the TCR library protocol tagged every TCR cDNA molecule with a unique molecular identifier. As for how the authors treated the data: TCR identification, UMI-based error correction and CDR3 extraction were all carried out with Decombinator tools. TCRs above a frequency of 2 per 1,000, corresponding to the top 1% of the tumor frequency distribution, were defined as expanded. Each repertoire was subsampled 100 times to 5,000 TCRs, after which Renyi diversity was computed with the R vegan package. CDR3 similarity networks were built from amino acid triplet string-kernel similarity, connecting CDR3s with pairwise similarity above 0.82. The public reads were run again by TCRdb, first through fastp at Q25 and then through MiXCR, and only productive beta chains were kept. Rows are combined by CDR3 protein, so each entry shows the most common genes and DNA. In this record, the V and J calls reflect TCRdb's handling and not the investigators' own analysis. This sample holds 40,000 or so distinct CDR3 sequences; more than 9% were observed only once. Over 15% of the sample belongs to the ten largest clones.

The sample's time point label, decoded: blood at routine non-recurrence follow-up after resection. Whole RNA extracted from tumor and nontumor lung tissue, or from cryopreserved PBMC samples, was used for TCR sequencing without cell sorting. Patients were selected for TCR sequencing only if sufficient RNA was available from at least two tumor regions. What the authors observed across the whole study: Comparisons of baseline and follow-up blood repertoires included only 14 patients. Confirming at a functional level the hypothesis that regional TCRs recognize regional mutations was considered to require additional single-cell paired TCR alpha and beta sequencing. Ubiquitous expanded tumor TCRs showed up in blood more often at tumor resection than at routine follow-up.

The receptor chain draws on TRBV19 and TRBJ2-5; matching of 5 bases hints at TRBD2 as the D gene. The source was PBMCs, collected at follow-up. The receptor was derived from a female donor with early-stage non-small cell lung cancer. The DNA sequence is as follows: TGTGCCAGTACCGGACTCCCAGGAGAGACCCAGTACTTC. Translated, it gives CASTGLPGETQYF.